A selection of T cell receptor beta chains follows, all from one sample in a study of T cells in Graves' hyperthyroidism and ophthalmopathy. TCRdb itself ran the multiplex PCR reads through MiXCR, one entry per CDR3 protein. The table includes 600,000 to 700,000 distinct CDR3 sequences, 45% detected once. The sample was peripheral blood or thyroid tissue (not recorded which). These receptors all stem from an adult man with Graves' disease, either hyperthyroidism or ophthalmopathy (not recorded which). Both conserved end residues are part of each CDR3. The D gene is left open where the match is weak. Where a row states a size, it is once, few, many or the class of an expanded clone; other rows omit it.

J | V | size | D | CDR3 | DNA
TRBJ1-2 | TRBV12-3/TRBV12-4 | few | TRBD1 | CASSPTGPVGYTF | TGTGCCAGCAGTCCGACAGGGCCGGTTGGCTACACCTTC
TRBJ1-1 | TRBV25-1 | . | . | CASSSQWGSTEAFF | TGTGCCAGCAGCTCACAATGGGGTTCTACTGAAGCTTTCTTT
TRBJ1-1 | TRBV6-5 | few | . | CASSYSRQITEAFF | TGTGCCAGCAGTTACTCGCGGCAGATCACTGAAGCTTTCTTT
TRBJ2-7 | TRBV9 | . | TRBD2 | CASSVGGGAAEQYF | TGTGCCAGCAGCGTCGGCGGGGGGGCTGCCGAGCAGTACTTC
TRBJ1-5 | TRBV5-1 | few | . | CASSPVEGRQPQHF | TGCGCCAGCAGCCCCGTGGAGGGCCGTCAGCCCCAGCATTTT
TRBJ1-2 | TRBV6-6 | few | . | CASSYDGQSGYTF | TGTGCCAGCAGTTACGACGGGCAGAGTGGCTACACCTTC
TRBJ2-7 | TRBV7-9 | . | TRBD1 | CASSQAAGTALGVVF | TGCGCCAGCAGCCAGGCTGCCGGGACAGCATTAGGAGTAGTCTTC
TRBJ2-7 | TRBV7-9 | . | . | CASSSGQSPSYEQYF | TGTGCCAGCAGCTCCGGACAGTCACCCTCCTACGAGCAGTACTTC
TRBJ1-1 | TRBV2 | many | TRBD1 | CASSDIVGTGGNTEAFF | TGTGCCAGCAGTGATATTGTGGGGACAGGCGGAAACACTGAAGCTTTCTTT
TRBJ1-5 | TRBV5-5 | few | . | CASSLALGWGNQPQHF | TGTGCCAGCAGCTTGGCACTGGGGTGGGGCAATCAGCCCCAGCATTTT
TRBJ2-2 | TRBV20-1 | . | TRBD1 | CSASSRGLTGELFF | TGCAGTGCTAGTTCCAGGGGGCTCACCGGGGAGCTGTTTTTT
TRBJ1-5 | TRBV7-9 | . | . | CASSRLGGPQHF | TGTGCCAGCAGCCGTCTCGGGGGGCCCCAGCATTTT
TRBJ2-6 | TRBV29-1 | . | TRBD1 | CSAWAGGMNTEAF | TGCAGCGCATGGGCAGGGGGCATGAACACTGAAGCTTTC
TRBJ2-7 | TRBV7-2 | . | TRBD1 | CASSLVGTGDHEQYF | TGTGCCAGCAGCTTGGTTGGGACAGGGGACCACGAGCAGTACTTC
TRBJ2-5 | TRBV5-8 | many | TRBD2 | CASSLGLAGVETQYF | TGTGCCAGCAGCTTGGGGCTAGCGGGGGTTGAGACCCAGTACTTC
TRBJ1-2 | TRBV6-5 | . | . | CASDLDSLYGYTF | TGTGCCAGCGATTTAGACAGCCTCTATGGCTACACCTTC
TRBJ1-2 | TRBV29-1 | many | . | CSVAGFGNTF | TGCAGCGTTGCAGGGTTTGGAAACACCTTC
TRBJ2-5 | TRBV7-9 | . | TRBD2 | CASSGRTGGGAYF | TGTGCCAGCAGCGGCCGTACGGGGGGGGGCGCCTACTTC
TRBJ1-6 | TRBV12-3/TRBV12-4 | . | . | CASGVQQGTNSPLHF | TGTGCCAGCGGTGTACAACAGGGAACAAATTCACCCCTCCACTTT
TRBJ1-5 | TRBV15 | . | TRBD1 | CATTRGQGNQPQHF | TGTGCCACCACCAGGGGGCAAGGCAATCAGCCCCAGCATTTT
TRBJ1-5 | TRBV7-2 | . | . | CASSLMGASSNQPQHF | TGTGCCAGCAGCTTAATGGGGGCGTCTAGCAATCAGCCCCAGCATTTT
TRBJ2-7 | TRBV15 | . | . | CATSRDPAGSSYEQYF | TGTGCCACCAGCAGAGATCCAGCGGGCAGCTCCTACGAGCAGTACTTC
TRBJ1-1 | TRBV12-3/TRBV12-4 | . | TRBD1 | CAGRPTGANTEAFF | TGTGCCGGCAGACCGACAGGGGCGAACACTGAAGCTTTCTTT
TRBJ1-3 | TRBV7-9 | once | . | CASSQVSSRVAGNTIYF | TGTGCCAGCAGCCAAGTTTCTAGCAGGGTTGCTGGAAACACCATATATTTT
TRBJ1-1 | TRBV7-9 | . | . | CASSPWVGEKTEAFF | TGTGCCAGCAGCCCCTGGGTGGGGGAGAAAACTGAAGCTTTCTTT
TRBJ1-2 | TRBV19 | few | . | CASWQVEYGYTF | TGTGCCAGTTGGCAGGTAGAATATGGCTACACCTTC
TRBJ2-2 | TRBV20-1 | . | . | CSASRHSTGELFF | TGCAGTGCCTCAAGACATAGTACCGGGGAGCTGTTTTTT
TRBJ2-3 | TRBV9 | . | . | CASSVASGGTDTQYF | TGTGCCAGCAGCGTAGCCTCTGGGGGCACAGATACGCAGTATTTT
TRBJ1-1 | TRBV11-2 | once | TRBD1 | CASSISDSGGSYTEAFF | TGTGCCAGCAGCATTTCCGATTCAGGGGGCTCGTACACTGAAGCTTTCTTT
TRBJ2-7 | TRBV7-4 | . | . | CASSIAGSAYEQYF | TGTGCCAGCAGCATCGCAGGGAGTGCCTACGAGCAGTACTTC
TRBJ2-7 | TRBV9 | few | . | CASSLQGGAGSDEQYF | TGTGCCAGCAGCTTACAAGGGGGCGCCGGGAGCGACGAGCAGTACTTC
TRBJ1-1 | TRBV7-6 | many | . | CASSSLATGAFF | TGTGCCAGCAGCTCCCTCGCCACAGGGGCTTTCTTT
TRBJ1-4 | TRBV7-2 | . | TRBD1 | CASSEWGQPNEKLFF | TGTGCCAGCAGCGAGTGGGGACAGCCTAATGAAAAACTGTTTTTT
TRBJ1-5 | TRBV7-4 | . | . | CASSASTRDQPQHF | TGTGCCAGCAGCGCGTCAACCAGGGATCAGCCCCAGCATTTT
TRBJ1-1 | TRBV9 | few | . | CASSLNSMNTEAFF | TGTGCCAGCAGTTTGAACAGTATGAACACTGAAGCTTTCTTT
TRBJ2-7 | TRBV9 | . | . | CASSVGGTRRDEQYF | TGTGCCAGCAGCGTAGGAGGGACTCGAAGGGACGAGCAGTACTTC
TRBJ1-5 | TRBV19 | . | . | CASSINYSNQPQHF | TGTGCCAGTAGTATTAATTATAGCAATCAGCCCCAGCATTTT
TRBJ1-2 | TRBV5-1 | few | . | CASLEGYGYTF | TGTGCCAGTTTAGAGGGCTATGGCTACACCTTC
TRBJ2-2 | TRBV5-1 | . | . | CASSQTGSTNTGELFF | TGCGCCAGCAGCCAAACCGGGAGCACGAACACCGGGGAGCTGTTTTTT
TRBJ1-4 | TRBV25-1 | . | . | CASSLPGAGGEKLFF | TGTGCCAGCAGTTTACCAGGGGCAGGTGGGGAAAAACTGTTTTTT
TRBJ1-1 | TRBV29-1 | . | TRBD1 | CRDKGTGGTEAFF | TGCAGAGATAAAGGGACAGGGGGCACTGAAGCTTTCTTT
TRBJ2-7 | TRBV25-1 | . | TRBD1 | CASSGKGATYEQYF | TGTGCCAGCAGCGGGAAGGGGGCGACCTACGAGCAGTACTTC
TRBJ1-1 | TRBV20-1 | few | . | CSARDTEAYTEAFF | TGCAGTGCTAGGGACACAGAAGCCTACACTGAAGCTTTCTTT
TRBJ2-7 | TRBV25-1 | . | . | CASSDKYRAFYEQYF | TGTGCCAGCAGTGATAAGTACAGGGCCTTCTACGAGCAGTACTTC
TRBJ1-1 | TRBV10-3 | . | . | CAISERTENMNTEAFF | TGTGCCATCAGTGAGAGGACAGAGAACATGAACACTGAAGCTTTCTTT
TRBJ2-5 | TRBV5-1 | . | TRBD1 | CASSLELTGRQETQYF | TGCGCCAGCAGCTTGGAGCTGACAGGGCGGCAAGAGACCCAGTACTTC
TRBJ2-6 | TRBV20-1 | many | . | CSAREALSGANVLTF | TGCAGTGCTAGAGAGGCGCTCTCTGGGGCCAACGTCCTGACTTTC
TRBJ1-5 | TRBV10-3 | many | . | CAISAGTGVGQPQHF | TGTGCCATCAGTGCCGGGACTGGGGTAGGTCAGCCCCAGCATTTT
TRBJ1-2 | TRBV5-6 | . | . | CASSLDGGRVYGYTF | TGTGCCAGCAGCTTGGACGGGGGCCGGGTCTATGGCTACACCTTC
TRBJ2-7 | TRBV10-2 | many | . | CASSNGQRFYEQYF | TGCGCCAGCAGTAACGGACAGCGGTTCTACGAGCAGTACTTC
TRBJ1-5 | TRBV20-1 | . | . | CSARFQANQPQHF | TGCAGTGCTAGGTTTCAGGCAAATCAGCCCCAGCATTTT
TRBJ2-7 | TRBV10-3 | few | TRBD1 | CATGQGGSSYEQYF | TGTGCCACAGGACAGGGGGGTAGCTCCTACGAGCAGTACTTC